The subject of this entry is one T cell receptor (beta chain). A Seattle source enrolled patients during active infection and followed them longitudinally. The data originate from a study of blood T cell repertoires in COVID-19. Study details: T cells, B-cell-depleted T cells, or PBMCs provided the cDNA or gDNA that served as material.

The CDR3 has 17 residues. With 3 bases clipped from V and 4 bases from J, the junction kept 13 bases outside the gene matches. Germline CDR1 SGDLS, CDR2 YYNGEE. In the original processing: From reference gene primer amplification, estimates of nucleated cell counts were derived. Produced via immunoSEQ multiplex PCR; TCRdb's table is partial and in-frame only. V, J and clone size are those of that table, while D and trimming were read from the DNA. The data contain roughly 260,000 clones, about nine tenths of them singletons. This rearrangement joins TRBV9 to TRBJ1-3; 7 bases agree with TRBD1. The TCR sequence derives from a person aged 18-30 years with COVID-19, enrolled during active disease. What was sequenced was peripheral blood. The CDR3 loop is CASSGRNEQGRGNTIYF. In DNA, the CDR3 is TGTGCCAGCAGCGGACGGAATGAACAGGGGAGGGGAAACACCATATATTTT.